A single sample is the source of the 27 T cell receptor beta chains below, sequenced in a study of T cells after yellow fever vaccination. TCRdb recomputed calls from the 5' RACE reads with MiXCR, one row per CDR3 protein. Here the sample spans some 670,000 distinct CDR3 sequences, 9% to 15% being singletons. The sample was PBMCs, taken on the day of the yellow fever booster vaccination. The receptors were gathered from a man aged 25-40 years who received the YFV17D yellow fever vaccine.

The chain employs TRBV9 and TRBJ2-5, with D perhaps matching TRBD1 or TRBD2 (7 bases each). CDR1 and CDR2 from the germline V gene are SGDLS and YYNGEE. V lost 4 bases and J 2 bases, leaving 21 bases between the germline ends. The CDR3 is made up of 17 amino acids. The CDR3 nucleotides read TGTGCCAGCAGCCCTCCCCCAGGGAGGGACAGACAAGAGACCCAGTACTTC. It codes for CASSPPPGRDRQETQYF.

CDR3 bases: TGTGCCAGCAGTTCGGGACAGACGAATTACTACGAGCAGTACTTC. Protein: CASSSGQTNYYEQYF. The V gene is TRBV7-2, the J gene TRBJ2-7; 7 bases agree with TRBD1. CDR3 length: 15 amino acids. After removal of 6 bases from V and 3 bases from J, the junction contained 11 bases not matched to a gene. Germline CDR1 and CDR2: SGHTA and FQGNSA.

The chain couples TRBV29-1 to TRBJ2-3; TRBD1 is a possible D gene (6 bases). The ends were cut back, 3 bases at V and 3 bases at J, with 13 bases in the middle. CDR1 is SQVTM and CDR2 is ANQGSEA in the germline V gene. CDR3 length equals 14 residues. CDR3 sequence reads: CSVERGRGTDTQYF. The CDR3 DNA is TGCAGCGTTGAGAGGGGCAGGGGAACAGATACGCAGTATTTT.

The chain carries TRBV20-1 and TRBJ2-3, with no clear D. CDR1 and CDR2 (germline): DFQATT, SNEGSKA (reference sequence). V lost 5 bases, J lost 0 bases, and 15 bases lay in between. CDR3 length equals 15 residues. CDR3: CSAAWWRKSTDTQYF. The CDR3 DNA reads as TGCAGTGCTGCATGGTGGCGGAAAAGCACAGATACGCAGTATTTT.

Only a few counts were recorded for this clonotype. The chain is built from TRBV11-2 and TRBJ2-5; D is unclear. Trimming removed 6 bases at V and 3 bases at J, with 11 bases between. From germline, CDR1 is SGHAT and CDR2 FQNNGV. The CDR3 totals 13 residues. The CDR3 DNA is TGTGCCAGCAGTCTATGGAAGAAAGAGACCCAGTACTTC. Amino acids: CASSLWKKETQYF.

This clonotype was picked up a small number of times. The CDR3 DNA reads as TGCAGCGTTACTTACGGGAGTGGCTACAATGAGCAGTTCTTC. Protein product: CSVTYGSGYNEQFF. The chain recombines TRBV29-1 with TRBJ2-1; weak D call: TRBD2 (6 bases). The ends were cut back, 5 bases at V and 3 bases at J, with 14 bases in the middle. The CDR3 spans 14 residues. In germline, CDR1 is SQVTM, CDR2 ANQGSEA.

The V and J genes are TRBV6-5 and TRBJ2-2; D is unclear. Germline CDR1 is MNHEY and CDR2 is SVGAGI. This CDR3 region has 15 residues. Trimming removed 2 bases from V and 0 bases from J, with 7 bases in between. The CDR3 region is CASSYKLTNTGELFF. The CDR3 bases are TGTGCCAGCAGTTACAAGCTTACGAACACCGGGGAGCTGTTTTTT.

This clonotype was detected ten times or more. The DNA for the CDR3 is TGTGCCAGCAGCTTAATGGGACTAGCGGGAAGCGAGCAGTTCTTC. Residues: CASSLMGLAGSEQFF. The chain uses TRBV7-2 and TRBJ2-1; 13 nucleotides align to TRBD2. Germline CDR1 SGHTA, CDR2 FQGNSA. This CDR3 is built from 15 residues. V lost 2 bases to trimming and J lost 10 bases; unmatched junction nucleotides: 5.

This clonotype was seen ten or more times. J is TRBJ2-7 and V is TRBV5-1; the match to TRBD1 covers 9 bases. Unmatched junction bases numbered 3, after V lost 1 base and J lost 1 base. The CDR3 spans 15 residues. Germline V CDR1 and CDR2: SGHRS, YFSETQ. The CDR3 region is CASSLRQGESYEQYF. The CDR3 DNA sequence: TGCGCCAGCAGCTTGAGACAGGGGGAGTCCTACGAGCAGTACTTC.

This clonotype was seen many times. V is TRBV5-1 and J is TRBJ2-5; 7 positions match TRBD1. Germline CDR1 and CDR2: SGHRS and YFSETQ. The V and J ends lost 2 bases and 5 bases, in that order; junction bases with no gene match: 3. The CDR3 is 13 amino acids. The CDR3 here is CASSLTGVETQYF. The CDR3 bases are TGCGCCAGCAGCTTAACAGGGGTGGAGACCCAGTACTTC.

There are a few counts of this clonotype. The gene calls are TRBV18 and TRBJ2-5; perhaps TRBD2 as D (6 bases). The CDR3 totals 14 residues. Germline V gene data show CDR1 as KGHSH and CDR2 as LQKENI. Trimming cost V 2 bases and J 5 bases, with 12 bases left between them. CDR3 sequence: CASSPAGSEETQYF. The CDR3 bases are TGTGCCAGCTCACCAGCGGGATCGGAGGAGACCCAGTACTTC.

V gene TRBV20-1 combines with J gene TRBJ2-1; 7 bases are shared with TRBD2. The CDR3 has 16 residues. Unmatched junction bases numbered 11, after V lost 0 bases and J lost 6 bases. Germline V gene sequence: CDR1 DFQATT, CDR2 SNEGSKA (reference sequence). CDR3 loop: CSARDREVIPFNEQFF. CDR3 nucleotides: TGCAGTGCTAGAGACCGGGAGGTTATCCCTTTCAATGAGCAGTTCTTC.

This clonotype was observed at least ten times. The chain employs TRBV20-1 and TRBJ2-7, with TRBD1 matching 7 bases. With V trimmed by 6 bases and J by 0 bases, 5 bases remained unmatched. Germline V lookup: CDR1 DFQATT, CDR2 SNEGSKA (reference sequence). The CDR3 contains 13 residues. As DNA, the CDR3 is TGCAGTGCAACCGGGACAGACTCCTACGAGCAGTACTTC. The encoded protein is CSATGTDSYEQYF.

This chain links TRBV18 with TRBJ2-7; D is possibly TRBD2 (5 bases). Germline V lookup: CDR1 KGHSH, CDR2 LQKENI. Trimming removed 2 bases from V and 2 bases from J, with 10 bases in between. The CDR3 runs 14 residues. The CDR3 spells CASSPNSETYEQYF. CDR3 DNA: TGTGCCAGCTCACCAAATAGCGAGACCTACGAGCAGTACTTC. Drawing the rest from reference TRBV18 and TRBJ2-7, the complete variable domain is NAGVMQNPRHLVRRRGQEARLRCSPMKGHSHVYWYRQLPEEGLKFMVYLQKENIIDESGMPKERFSAEFPKEGPSILRIQQVVRGDSAAYFCASSPNSETYEQYFGPGTRLTVT.

The rearrangement joins TRBV25-1 to TRBJ2-7; D unclear. Per germline, CDR1 MGHDK and CDR2 SYGVNS. CDR3 size: 11 residues. The ends were cut back, 3 bases at V and 12 bases at J, with 12 bases in the middle. CDR3 in amino acids: CASSESRRLYF. The CDR3 DNA is TGTGCCAGCAGTGAGTCGCGGAGACTGTACTTC.

The V call is TRBV6-2 or TRBV6-3, the J call TRBJ1-1, with D unresolved. Germline assignment: CDR1 MNHEY and CDR2 SVGEGT. Trimming cost V 2 bases and J 10 bases, with 20 bases left between them. The CDR3 consists of 15 residues. CDR3 residues: CASSYPPGIGDLAFF. Written as DNA, the CDR3 is TGTGCCAGCAGTTACCCTCCCGGGATAGGAGACTTAGCTTTCTTT.

The rearrangement links TRBV6-1 to TRBJ2-7, with D possibly matching TRBD1 (6 bases). V was shortened by 2 bases and J by 1 base, with 9 bases between the two germline ends. The V gene's germline CDR1 is MNHNS and CDR2 SASEGT. This CDR3 is 14 amino acids long. In DNA, the CDR3 is TGTGCCAGCAGTGAACAGGGGACGTCCTACGAGCAGTACTTC. It encodes CASSEQGTSYEQYF.

There are a few counts of this clonotype. The J gene is TRBJ2-1, the V gene TRBV29-1; D possibly corresponds to TRBD2 (6 bases). Germline V CDR1 and CDR2: SQVTM, ANQGSEA. V was clipped by 7 bases and J by 5 bases, with 18 bases between them. The CDR3 is 14 amino acids. For the CDR3, the DNA is TGCAGCGCCCCCCCGGGGGTACTTGACAATGAGCAGTTCTTC. It codes for CSAPPGVLDNEQFF.

This rearrangement joins TRBV24-1 to TRBJ2-2; 10 bases line up with TRBD2. This CDR3 has 16 amino acids. Trimming took 4 bases from V and 6 from J; bases not matched to a gene: 7. In germline, CDR1 is KGHDR, CDR2 SFDVKD. This CDR3 is CATSEPGTSEAGELFF. The CDR3 DNA reads as TGTGCCACCAGTGAACCCGGGACTAGCGAAGCCGGGGAGCTGTTTTTT.

The CDR3 spells CASSVQGHRNTEAFF. CDR3 in DNA: TGTGCCAGCAGCGTTCAGGGACATAGGAACACTGAAGCTTTCTTT. The rearrangement joins TRBV3-1 to TRBJ1-1, with TRBD1 as a possible D gene (6 bases). This CDR3 region has 15 residues. CDR1 and CDR2 from the germline V gene are LGHDT and YNNKEL (reference sequence). The V gene lost 5 bases and the J gene lost 1 base, with 14 bases spanning the gap.

This clonotype was counted between two and nine times. The CDR3 region has the DNA TGTGCCAGCAGCTTAGGACCCGTGAGGGCAGATACGCAGTATTTT. This gives the protein CASSLGPVRADTQYF. The chain combines TRBV7-2 with TRBJ2-3, with a weak D call TRBD2 (5 bases). The CDR3 loop spans 15 amino acids. Trimming cost V 1 base and J 4 bases, with 12 bases left between them. The V gene's germline CDR1 is SGHTA and CDR2 FQGNSA.

The chain uses TRBV6-2 or TRBV6-3 and TRBJ2-7; 13 positions match TRBD2. J was trimmed by 3 bases and V by 5 bases; bases with no gene match: 1. This CDR3 contains 14 residues. CDR1 is MNHEY and CDR2 is SVGEGT in the germline V gene. The CDR3 sequence: CASSGTSGDYEQYF. The CDR3 DNA reads as TGTGCCAGCAGTGGGACTAGCGGGGACTACGAGCAGTACTTC.

The rearrangement links TRBV12-3 or TRBV12-4 to TRBJ1-6; no firm D call. V shed 2 bases and J shed 7 bases, with 9 bases lying between them. The CDR3 consists of 14 residues. The DNA for the CDR3 is TGTGCCAGCAGTTTATTAGCCTTGAATTCACCCCTCCACTTT. This sequence encodes CASSLLALNSPLHF.

A few counts support this clonotype. The gene calls are TRBV5-8 and TRBJ2-3; weak D call: TRBD2 (6 bases). Per the germline V gene, CDR1 is SGHTS and CDR2 is YDEGEE. CDR3 length: 15 amino acids. V dropped 2 bases and J dropped 3 bases, with 13 bases sitting between them. DNA for the CDR3: TGTGCCAGCAGCTTTCGACTAGTAACTACAGATACGCAGTATTTT. It is translated as CASSFRLVTTDTQYF.

This clonotype was found once. Its ends do not fully match the called genes, so a read error is possible. The chain joins TRBV12-3 or TRBV12-4 to TRBJ1-4; D is perhaps TRBD1 (5 bases). The CDR3 has 15 residues. CDR3 region: CASSSTGATNDKLFF. DNA for the CDR3: TGTGCCAGCAGCTCAACAGGTGCAACTAATGATAAACTGTTTTTT.

This clonotype was seen repeatedly, ten times or more. The chain recombines TRBV20-1 with TRBJ2-3, with 11 bases matching TRBD2. Trimming removed 1 base from V and 3 bases from J; junction bases left unmatched: 3. Germline lookup yields CDR1 DFQATT and CDR2 SNEGSKA (reference sequence). The CDR3 runs to 15 residues. DNA for the CDR3: TGCAGTGCTAGAGGGGCTAGCGGGAGGACAGATACGCAGTATTTT. This gives the protein CSARGASGRTDTQYF.

The chain has TRBV20-1 and TRBJ2-3; a weak D match, TRBD1 (5 bases). The CDR3 runs to 14 residues. Germline lookup yields CDR1 DFQATT and CDR2 SNEGSKA (reference sequence). V lost 5 bases, J lost 3 bases, and 15 bases lay in between. The DNA for the CDR3 is TGCAGTGCTCCTCCCATAGGGGCGACAGATACGCAGTATTTT. This translates into CSAPPIGATDTQYF.